This T cell receptor (beta chain) was sequenced in a study of shared clonotypes between healthy human individuals. Looking at the study overall: Donor composition was a couple of women and three men, aged 18 to 49. Study-level results: Deeper or shallower sequencing was expected to change how clonotypes are shared among donors.

The CDR3 loop spans 15 amino acids. Germline CDR1 is SGHDT and CDR2 is YYEEEE. With 2 bases removed from V and 6 bases from J, the gap between germline ends came to 14 bases. This table comes from immunoSEQ multiplex PCR, and its TCRdb copy is limited to in-frame clones, with some not included. The sample has roughly 2,000,000 clones, around 93% seen once. CD45RO-negative, CCR7-positively selected cells formed the naive CD8 fraction, excluding terminally differentiated effector memory CD45RA+ cells. As concerns this clone: Its matching antigen is unknown.

The clonotype originates from a young man in good health. Some clones in this sample may be carry-over from other donors' samples. Sequenced: naive CD8+ T cells from PBMCs. The chain joins TRBV5-6 to TRBJ2-2; D is perhaps TRBD2 (5 bases). The CDR3 sequence: CASSFGVVPAGELFF. Written as DNA, the CDR3 is TGTGCCAGCAGCTTCGGGGTAGTACCTGCCGGGGAGCTGTTTTTT.